This entry features one T cell receptor beta chain sequence. Authors' processing steps: Estimation of nucleated cell counts was performed using reference gene primer amplification. Only in-frame clones appear in the TCRdb table, and some are missing; sequencing was by immunoSEQ multiplex PCR. That table supplies the V and J calls and clone size; D and trimming were determined from the DNA. The sample yields over 120,000 clones, roughly 85% seen once. This entry belongs to a study of blood T cell repertoires in COVID-19. Study-level information: COVID-19 samples from acute and convalescent phases originated in the United States, Italy and Spain. Nucleic acid was either cDNA or gDNA, and it came from T cells, B-cell-depleted T cells, or PBMCs.

The sequence was obtained from a human donor with acute or convalescent COVID-19. The donor label of this sample is uncertain. The sample consisted of peripheral blood.

The chain's CDR3 is CASSERAGGPIRAFF. In DNA, the CDR3 is TGTGCCAGCAGTGAAAGGGCAGGGGGGCCCATAAGGGCTTTCTTT. The V and J genes are TRBV2 and TRBJ1-1; 7 nucleotides align to TRBD1. CDR1 is SNHLY and CDR2 is FYNNEI in the germline V gene. V shed 2 bases, J shed 11 bases, and the junction held 14 bases outside the gene matches. The CDR3 extends over 15 amino acids.